The clone carrying this TCR beta chain appeared once. This sample is drawn from a study of OX40 agonist ivuxolimab in advanced cancers. Study-wide background: At doses from 0.01 to 10 mg/kg, patients were given intravenous ivuxolimab every 2 weeks. Patients receiving dose escalation had hepatocellular carcinoma, melanoma, renal cell or head and neck cancer.

Assay used: immunoSEQ multiplex PCR; TCRdb lists only in-frame clones, some missing. The profile shows roughly 76,000 clones, just under 85% of them singletons. The CDR3 totals 12 residues. Between the trimmed V and J ends, which lost 0 bases and 9 bases, there was a span of 6 bases. Germline CDR1 SGHRS, CDR2 YFSETQ. The receptor was isolated from an adult with an advanced solid tumor such as melanoma, head and neck, liver or kidney cancer. V and J are TRBV5-1 and TRBJ2-2; no reliable D call. Sequencing used CD4+ or CD8+ T cells sorted from blood, obtained in a trial of the OX40 agonist ivuxolimab. CDR3 loop: CASSLDRRELFF. In DNA form, the CDR3 reads TGCGCCAGCAGCTTGGATCGCAGGGAGCTGTTTTTT.